Listed below are T cell receptor beta chains from one sample, sequenced in a study of blood T cells in healthy people across ages. In TCRdb, the 5' RACE reads were re-called with MiXCR into one record per CDR3 protein. The sample carries 910,000 or so distinct CDR3 sequences, approximately 50% recorded once. Sequencing was carried out using blood. Receptor source: an older woman in good health. Each CDR3 is given with its conserved first and last residue. D genes are given only for firm matches. Clone size is stated in some rows and not others, as once, few, many or a class when expanded.

v_gene	d_gene	j_gene	abundance	CDR3aa	CDR3nt
TRBV7-2	NA	TRBJ2-1	few	CASSSSGNPFYNEQFF	TGTGCCAGCAGCTCGTCAGGGAACCCATTCTACAATGAGCAGTTCTTC
TRBV4-2	NA	TRBJ2-7	NA	CASSQEYGEPRYEQYF	TGTGCCAGCAGCCAAGAATATGGGGAGCCCCGCTACGAGCAGTACTTC
TRBV20-1	NA	TRBJ2-1	NA	CSAPGSGGTGSYNEQFF	TGCAGTGCTCCGGGCTCGGGCGGGACCGGCTCCTACAATGAGCAGTTCTTC
TRBV7-9	NA	TRBJ2-4	NA	CASSLAPFDSERNIQYF	TGTGCCAGCAGCTTAGCGCCCTTTGACAGCGAGAGAAACATTCAGTACTTC
TRBV2	NA	TRBJ2-1	NA	CAIRKNNEQFF	TGTGCCATACGGAAGAACAATGAGCAGTTCTTC
TRBV27	NA	TRBJ2-5	NA	CASRRELSETQYF	TGTGCCAGCAGACGAGAACTATCAGAGACCCAGTACTTC
TRBV20-1	NA	TRBJ2-1	NA	CSARASSSYNEQFF	TGCAGTGCTAGAGCCAGTAGCTCCTACAATGAGCAGTTCTTC
TRBV5-1	TRBD1	TRBJ2-7	once	CASSLKDRRKTYEQYF	TGCGCCAGCAGCTTGAAGGACAGGAGAAAAACCTACGAGCAGTACTTC
TRBV28	NA	TRBJ2-3	once	CATSPAEAGQTDTQYF	TGTGCCACCTCCCCGGCCGAGGCAGGGCAGACAGATACGCAGTATTTT
TRBV7-2	TRBD1	TRBJ1-6	NA	CASSFRQGDSPLHF	TGTGCCAGCAGCTTTAGACAGGGGGATTCACCCCTCCACTTT
TRBV6-2/TRBV6-3	NA	TRBJ2-6	few	CASQGQNSGANVLTF	TGTGCCAGCCAAGGACAGAACTCTGGGGCCAACGTCCTGACTTTC
TRBV5-1	TRBD1	TRBJ2-7	few	CASSLLQGDSYEQYF	TGCGCCAGCAGCCTACTACAGGGGGACTCCTACGAGCAGTACTTC
TRBV3-1	TRBD2	TRBJ2-5	NA	CASSPFAGGSVTQYF	TGTGCCAGCAGCCCGTTCGCGGGAGGATCCGTGACCCAGTACTTC
TRBV12-3/TRBV12-4	NA	TRBJ2-7	NA	CASSLTPKSYEQYF	TGTGCCAGCAGTTTGACTCCCAAAAGTTACGAGCAGTACTTC
TRBV7-2	TRBD2	TRBJ2-3	few	CASRDLYGRAAGTDTQYF	TGTGCCAGCAGGGATCTTTACGGGAGGGCCGCTGGCACAGATACGCAGTATTTT
TRBV4-1	TRBD2	TRBJ2-1	once	CASSPTAGTSGNNEQFF	TGCGCCAGCAGCCCCACGGCCGGGACTAGCGGGAATAATGAGCAGTTCTTC
TRBV18	TRBD1	TRBJ1-2	NA	CASSPRPGQGGDGYTF	TGTGCCAGCTCACCGAGACCGGGACAGGGAGGTGATGGCTACACCTTC
TRBV28	TRBD1	TRBJ2-3	NA	CASSQSGGPTDTQYF	TGTGCCAGCAGTCAATCAGGGGGTCCAACAGATACGCAGTATTTT
TRBV7-9	NA	TRBJ2-7	NA	CASSPSDRHYEQYF	TGTGCCAGCAGCCCGTCGGACAGACACTACGAGCAGTACTTC
TRBV4-2	NA	TRBJ2-5	few	CASSPWGRETQYF	TGTGCCAGCAGCCCCTGGGGCCGGGAGACCCAGTACTTC
TRBV28	NA	TRBJ2-3	NA	CASSSPRGLTDTQYF	TGTGCCAGCAGTTCCCCCAGGGGCCTCACAGATACGCAGTATTTT
TRBV27	NA	TRBJ2-1	NA	CASSLFLDDARGEQFF	TGTGCCAGCAGTTTATTTCTAGACGATGCCCGGGGCGAGCAGTTCTTC
TRBV4-3	NA	TRBJ2-3	few	CASSQEPHRSLSTDTQYF	TGCGCCAGCAGCCAAGAACCCCACAGGTCACTAAGCACAGATACGCAGTATTTT
TRBV24-1	NA	TRBJ1-2	few	CATSDLSGYTF	TGTGCCACCAGTGATTTGAGCGGCTACACCTTC
TRBV10-3	TRBD2	TRBJ2-1	few	CAISEGTSGRESEQFF	TGTGCCATCAGTGAGGGAACTAGCGGGAGGGAGAGTGAGCAGTTCTTC
TRBV12-3/TRBV12-4	NA	TRBJ1-1	NA	CASRFSLANTEAFF	TGTGCCAGCAGGTTCAGTTTGGCGAACACTGAAGCTTTCTTT
TRBV29-1	TRBD2	TRBJ2-3	NA	CSVDEGGSADTQYF	TGCAGCGTTGATGAGGGAGGGTCCGCAGATACGCAGTATTTT
TRBV18	NA	TRBJ2-3	NA	CASSDVGTTDTQYF	TGTGCCAGCTCCGATGTTGGGACCACAGATACGCAGTATTTT
TRBV4-2	TRBD1	TRBJ1-1	NA	CASRITGVNTEAFF	TGTGCCAGCAGGATCACAGGGGTGAACACTGAAGCTTTCTTT
TRBV7-8	TRBD1	TRBJ2-5	few	CASTEGARLQETQYF	TGTGCCAGCACCGAGGGGGCCAGACTCCAAGAGACCCAGTACTTC
TRBV7-2	NA	TRBJ1-5	NA	CASSLGVREGQPQHF	TGTGCCAGCAGCTTAGGGGTCAGGGAAGGCCAGCCCCAGCATTTT
TRBV7-2	NA	TRBJ2-2	NA	CASSLEGAGNTGELFF	TGTGCCAGCAGCTTAGAGGGAGCGGGGAACACCGGGGAGCTGTTTTTT
TRBV28	NA	TRBJ2-3	NA	CASSGSPRTDTQYF	TGTGCCAGCAGCGGGAGTCCCCGCACAGATACGCAGTATTTT
TRBV10-3	TRBD2	TRBJ2-7	NA	CAISESSGILIYEQYF	TGTGCCATCAGTGAGTCAAGCGGGATCTTGATCTACGAGCAGTACTTC
TRBV27	TRBD2	TRBJ2-1	NA	CASKRGLAGGPDNEQFF	TGTGCCAGCAAGCGGGGACTAGCGGGAGGGCCCGACAATGAGCAGTTCTTC
TRBV7-8	NA	TRBJ2-5	once	CASSFPTGSQETQYF	TGTGCCAGCAGCTTCCCCACAGGGTCGCAAGAGACCCAGTACTTC
TRBV6-5	NA	TRBJ2-4	NA	CASSYGEGAIQYF	TGTGCCAGCAGTTATGGGGAAGGAGCCATTCAGTACTTC
TRBV20-1	NA	TRBJ2-7	NA	CSARADAYEQYF	TGCAGTGCTAGAGCGGATGCCTACGAGCAGTACTTC
TRBV7-9	NA	TRBJ1-2	NA	CASSREYGYTF	TGTGCCAGCAGCCGAGAGTATGGCTACACCTTC
TRBV5-8	NA	TRBJ2-5	few	CATQLSYQETQYF	TGTGCCACCCAGCTCTCCTACCAAGAGACCCAGTACTTC
TRBV7-3	TRBD2	TRBJ2-3	NA	CASRGPSGSMSTDTRYF	TGTGCCAGCAGGGGACCTAGCGGGAGTATGAGCACAGATACGCGGTATTTT
TRBV12-3/TRBV12-4	NA	TRBJ2-1	NA	CASSLNSVPGDEQFF	TGTGCCAGCAGCCTCAACAGCGTTCCTGGGGATGAGCAGTTCTTC
TRBV16	NA	TRBJ1-2	NA	CASSHFQGNNYGYTF	TGTGCCAGCAGCCATTTTCAGGGAAATAACTATGGCTACACCTTC
TRBV6-1	TRBD2	TRBJ2-1	NA	CASSHGNSGRNEQFF	TGTGCCAGCAGCCACGGTAATAGCGGGAGAAATGAGCAGTTCTTC
TRBV4-1	NA	TRBJ2-7	NA	CASSQGPRARHPYEQYF	TGCGCCAGCAGCCAAGGGCCCCGTGCCAGGCACCCTTACGAGCAGTACTTC
TRBV12-3/TRBV12-4	NA	TRBJ1-4	NA	CASSWEGPPEKLFF	TGTGCCAGCAGTTGGGAGGGGCCCCCTGAAAAACTGTTTTTT
TRBV15	NA	TRBJ2-7	NA	CATSRDPGSEQYF	TGTGCCACCAGCAGGGACCCAGGGAGCGAGCAGTACTTC
TRBV20-1	NA	TRBJ2-7	NA	CSASEASEQYF	TGCAGTGCTAGCGAAGCGTCCGAGCAGTACTTC
TRBV10-3	NA	TRBJ1-1	NA	CAISEFFSDSHTEAFF	TGTGCCATCAGTGAGTTTTTTTCTGACAGCCACACTGAAGCTTTCTTT
TRBV7-8	TRBD2	TRBJ2-5	NA	CASSLARVAGWETQYF	TGTGCCAGCAGCTTAGCTCGGGTAGCGGGATGGGAGACCCAGTACTTC
TRBV7-2	TRBD2	TRBJ2-5	NA	CASSLGLAGGAQETQYF	TGTGCCAGCAGCTTAGGCCTTGCGGGAGGTGCTCAAGAGACCCAGTACTTC
TRBV7-2	NA	TRBJ2-5	NA	CASSFIGDLETQYF	TGTGCCAGCAGCTTTATTGGCGATCTGGAGACCCAGTACTTC
TRBV7-3	NA	TRBJ2-1	few	CASSPDGGRSEQFF	TGTGCCAGCAGCCCCGACGGTGGGAGGAGTGAGCAGTTCTTC
TRBV7-7	TRBD2	TRBJ2-5	NA	CASSESSGPGVETQYF	TGTGCCAGCAGCGAGTCTAGCGGGCCGGGGGTGGAGACCCAGTACTTC
TRBV2	NA	TRBJ2-7	NA	CASRGTRTHEQYF	TGTGCCAGCAGGGGAACTCGGACACACGAGCAGTACTTC
TRBV2	NA	TRBJ1-6	NA	CASSGERGNSPLHF	TGTGCCAGCAGTGGAGAAAGGGGTAATTCACCCCTCCACTTT
TRBV28	NA	TRBJ2-3	few	CASSFIEPDTQYF	TGTGCCAGCAGTTTTATCGAACCAGATACGCAGTATTTT
TRBV7-2	NA	TRBJ2-7	NA	CASSLVGGLLAGTTYEQYF	TGTGCCAGCAGCTTAGTTGGGGGTTTGTTGGCCGGGACAACCTACGAGCAGTACTTC
TRBV20-1	NA	TRBJ2-5	NA	CSARDRTGEETQYF	TGCAGTGCTAGAGATCGGACGGGAGAAGAGACCCAGTACTTC